The next 9 T cell receptor beta chains were all read from a single sample in a study of T cell repertoires in ileal Crohn's disease. The time point here: neoterminal ileum biopsy at postoperative endoscopy, about 6 months after surgery. This table comes from immunoSEQ multiplex PCR, and its TCRdb copy is limited to in-frame clones, with some not included. The sample carries 55,000 to 65,000 clones, about 89% recorded once. Sequenced input: ileal tissue. These receptors all come from an adult with Crohn's disease.

The chain is built from TRBV4-3 and TRBJ2-7; 10 bases are shared with TRBD2. J was trimmed by 5 bases and V by 8 bases; bases with no gene match: 12. This CDR3 is 15 amino acids long. The germline gives CDR1 LGHNA, CDR2 YSLEER. CDR3 nucleotide sequence: TGCGCCAGCCGCCCATCTAGCGGGAGATTTGACGAGCAGTACTTC. This encodes CASRPSSGRFDEQYF.

The V call is TRBV6-6, the J call TRBJ1-1; D remains unclear. The V and J ends lost 0 bases and 2 bases respectively, with 13 bases between them. CDR3 size: 16 residues. Germline CDR1 and CDR2: MNHNY and SVGAGI (reference sequence). CDR3 region: CASSYSIRVSNTEAFF. The CDR3 bases are TGTGCCAGCAGTTACTCGATACGGGTGAGCAACACTGAAGCTTTCTTT.

The chain is built from TRBV5-6 and TRBJ1-5, with D perhaps TRBD1 (5 bases). V was clipped by 4 bases and J by 1 base, with 6 bases between them. CDR1 and CDR2 from the germline V gene are SGHDT and YYEEEE. This CDR3 spans 13 amino acids. The CDR3 DNA reads as TGTGCCAGCAGCCAGGGAAGCAATCAGCCCCAGCATTTT. Translating it yields CASSQGSNQPQHF.

V usage is TRBV10-3 and J usage is TRBJ1-1, with TRBD1 matching 8 bases. The CDR3 extends over 13 amino acids. V was pared by 3 bases and J by 9 bases, with 6 bases of the junction left unmatched. Germline V gene sequence: CDR1 ENHRY, CDR2 SYGVKD. DNA of the CDR3: TGTGCCATCAGTGATAGTACAGGGGGAAAAGCTTTCTTT. The encoded protein is CAISDSTGGKAFF.

The gene calls are TRBV7-3 and TRBJ2-2; 7 bases are a match to TRBD2. V lost 5 bases to trimming and J lost 5 bases; unmatched junction nucleotides: 8. The CDR3 contains 15 residues. Germline V gene lookup returns CDR1 SGHTA and CDR2 FQGTGA. CDR3 amino acids: CASSLREAKTGELFF. CDR3 DNA sequence: TGTGCCAGCAGCCTCCGGGAGGCTAAGACCGGGGAGCTGTTTTTT.

The chain links TRBV7-2 to TRBJ1-2, with D hard to call. V was trimmed by 0 bases and J by 5 bases, leaving 13 bases between them. CDR1 and CDR2 (germline): SGHTA, FQGNSA. CDR3 length: 15 amino acids. As DNA, the CDR3 is TGTGCCAGCAGCTTAGCGGTGGGGAGAGGGTATGGCTACACCTTC. Translated, it gives CASSLAVGRGYGYTF.

The V and J genes are TRBV14 and TRBJ1-5; perhaps TRBD1 as D (5 bases). Trimming took off 2 bases at V and 2 bases at J, with 16 bases between the two ends. This CDR3 comprises 17 residues. In germline, CDR1 is SGHDN, CDR2 FVKESK. DNA for the CDR3: TGTGCCAGCAGCCAACGCGCAGGGAAGCAGGGCAATCAGCCCCAGCATTTT. Protein product: CASSQRAGKQGNQPQHF.

The chain employs TRBV4-1 and TRBJ2-7; D may be TRBD1 (6 bases). V was trimmed by 4 bases and J by 0 bases, leaving 16 bases between them. The CDR3 extends over 16 amino acids. Germline values: CDR1 MGHRA, CDR2 YSYEKL. The CDR3 DNA sequence: TGCGCCAGCAGCCCCCTCCCCGGACAGAGCTCCTACGAGCAGTACTTC. This sequence encodes CASSPLPGQSSYEQYF.

The chain employs TRBV6-4 and TRBJ1-4; D uncertain. The CDR3 is 13 residues long. Germline V gene data show CDR1 as MRHNA and CDR2 as SNTAGT. Deletions cut 3 bases from V and 7 bases from J, with 9 bases between. The CDR3 DNA reads TGTGCCAGCAGTGAGGCGGCGGGTGAAAAACTGTTTTTT. Its translation is CASSEAAGEKLFF.